Presented here are 8 T cell receptor beta chains from one specimen sequenced in a study of cytomegalovirus exposure and HLA in healthy donors. TCRdb keeps only in-frame clones here, not all; method: immunoSEQ multiplex PCR. This sample has around 150,000 clones, with roughly 80% found just once. The sequencing sample was made of PBMCs. Source of these receptors: a man aged 25-45 years in good health and CMV-seropositive.

The chain is built from TRBV10-3 and TRBJ1-6; weak D call: TRBD1 (5 bases). Germline-derived CDR1 and CDR2 are ENHRY and SYGVKD. This CDR3 is built from 15 residues. V was pared by 8 bases and J by 10 bases, with 21 bases between. The CDR3 nucleotides are TGTGCCATCGCCCCGGAATCCCAGGGCCAATCACCCCTCCACTTT. Protein: CAIAPESQGQSPLHF.

This clone was counted once. The chain links TRBV7-6 to TRBJ2-1; the match to TRBD1 covers 8 bases. The CDR3 has 13 amino acids. Germline V lookup: CDR1 SGHVS, CDR2 FNYEAQ. V shed 6 bases and J 7 bases; nucleotides not matched to a gene: 5. CDR3 coding DNA: TGTGCCAGCAGAACCGACAGGGGAAATGAGCAGTTCTTC. Translated, it gives CASRTDRGNEQFF.

This clone was counted between two and nine times. This chain uses TRBV6-1 with TRBJ2-7; D remains ambiguous. Trimming stripped 6 bases from V and 3 bases from J, with 9 bases between. Germline V gene data show CDR1 as MNHNS and CDR2 as SASEGT. CDR3 length: 12 residues. The CDR3 DNA follows: TGTGCCAGCAGAACTCTAGGCTACGAGCAGTACTTC. This encodes CASRTLGYEQYF.

This clone has only one observation. V gene TRBV13 combines with J gene TRBJ2-3, with 12 bases identical to TRBD1. CDR1 PRHDT and CDR2 FYEKMQ come from the germline V gene (reference sequence). V was pared by 5 bases and J by 0 bases, with 15 bases of the junction left unmatched. The CDR3 is made up of 20 amino acids. This CDR3 reads CASSPLSGTGGDYSTDTQYF. Written as DNA, the CDR3 is TGTGCCAGCAGCCCCCTGTCCGGGACAGGGGGCGATTACAGCACAGATACGCAGTATTTT. Full variable domain (rest looked up from reference TRBV13 and TRBJ2-3): AAGVIQSPRHLIKEKRETATLKCYPIPRHDTVYWYQQGPGQDPQFLISFYEKMQSDKGSIPDRFSAQQFSDYHSELNMSSLELGDSALYFCASSPLSGTGGDYSTDTQYFGPGTRLTVL.

Only a few counts were recorded for this clone. CDR3 amino acids: CASSESDSPSDEQYF. CDR3 sequence (DNA): TGCGCCAGCAGTGAGTCGGATTCCCCCAGCGACGAGCAGTACTTC. The gene calls are TRBV10-1 and TRBJ2-7; D gene uncertain. Trimming shortened V by 0 bases and J by 5 bases, and 14 bases separated the two germline ends. The germline gives CDR1 WNHNN, CDR2 SYGVQD (reference sequence). The CDR3 is 15 residues long.

The chain couples TRBV27 to TRBJ2-7; 7 bases align to TRBD2. Trimming at V came to 7 bases and at J to 7 bases, leaving 13 bases not matched to a gene. CDR3 length: 14 amino acids. Germline V gene lookup returns CDR1 MNHEY and CDR2 SMNVEV (reference sequence). The CDR3 is CASTHTGGAGEQYF. The CDR3 DNA is TGTGCCAGCACTCACACGGGTGGAGCGGGAGAGCAGTACTTC.

The gene calls are TRBV5-1 and TRBJ2-1, with TRBD1 matching over 12 bases. After removal of 3 bases from V and 9 bases from J, the junction contained 7 bases not matched to a gene. Germline V CDR1 and CDR2: SGHRS, YFSETQ. The CDR3 runs to 15 residues. CDR3 residues: CASSYRDRGPGEQFF. Written as DNA, the CDR3 is TGCGCCAGCAGCTACCGGGACAGGGGGCCTGGTGAGCAGTTCTTC.

The V gene is TRBV9, the J gene TRBJ1-2; 12 bases align to TRBD1. Trimming took 3 bases from V and 3 from J; bases not matched to a gene: 6. Per the germline V gene, CDR1 is SGDLS and CDR2 is YYNGEE. The CDR3 is made up of 16 amino acids. The CDR3 sequence: CASSEGTGGDYYGYTF. The DNA of the CDR3 is TGTGCCAGCAGCGAGGGGACAGGGGGCGATTACTATGGCTACACCTTC.